These 17 T cell receptor beta chains share one sample of origin, sequenced in a study of blood T cell repertoires in COVID-19. Sequencing used immunoSEQ multiplex PCR; TCRdb keeps in-frame clones, though not all of them. Of nearly 110,000 clones listed, around 80% are singletons. The specimen was peripheral blood. The receptors were gathered from a man older than 75 with COVID-19, enrolled during active disease.

This clone was recorded at least ten times. V gene TRBV19 combines with J gene TRBJ1-2; TRBD1 agrees at 9 bases. The germline V gene encodes CDR1 LNHDA and CDR2 SQIVND (reference sequence). With V trimmed by 5 bases and J by 4 bases, 8 bases remained unmatched. This CDR3 has 15 amino acids. The CDR3: CASSPRTGESYGYTF. CDR3 DNA sequence: TGTGCCAGTAGTCCCCGGACAGGGGAGAGCTATGGCTACACCTTC.

The table lists this clone with a few counts. The V call is TRBV4-3, the J call TRBJ2-2; 7 bases line up with TRBD2. Trimming at V came to 3 bases and at J to 6 bases, leaving 4 bases not matched to a gene. CDR3 length: 14 residues. Germline-derived CDR1 and CDR2 are LGHNA and YSLEER. For the CDR3, the DNA is TGCGCCAGCAGCCAGCTTGGGGGGGCCGGGGAGCTGTTTTTT. Encoded protein: CASSQLGGAGELFF.

This clone has a single count. The rearrangement uses TRBV12-3 or TRBV12-4 and TRBJ1-5, with 8 bases fitting TRBD1. Trimming removed 4 bases from V and 7 bases from J; junction bases left unmatched: 3. The CDR3 is 13 residues long. CDR3 region: CASSWTGKQPQHF. The CDR3 DNA follows: TGTGCCAGCAGTTGGACAGGGAAACAGCCCCAGCATTTT.

The rearrangement joins TRBV9 to TRBJ2-3; TRBD2 matches 10 bases. The CDR3 covers 16 residues. CDR1 SGDLS and CDR2 YYNGEE come from the germline V gene. Trimming took 0 bases from V and 4 from J; bases not matched to a gene: 5. The CDR3, as DNA: TGTGCCAGCAGCGTAGCTAGCGGGAGCATGCCAGATACGCAGTATTTT. As protein: CASSVASGSMPDTQYF.

J is TRBJ2-7 and V is TRBV19; D is unresolved. Germline assignment: CDR1 LNHDA and CDR2 SQIVND (reference sequence). V lost 1 base and J 3 bases, leaving 13 bases between the germline ends. The CDR3 contains 15 residues. CDR3 DNA sequence: TGTGCCAGTAGTATAGGAGCGCCGCATCTCTACGAGCAGTACTTC. It encodes CASSIGAPHLYEQYF.

The genes are TRBV4-2 and TRBJ1-1; 7 nucleotides match TRBD1. CDR3 length: 18 amino acids. The ends lost 1 base at V and 3 bases at J; junction bases unmatched: 14. Germline V gene lookup returns CDR1 LGHNA and CDR2 YNFKEQ. CDR3 loop: CASSQGDRAKDDDTEAFF. The CDR3 region has the DNA TGTGCCAGCAGCCAAGGCGACAGGGCCAAGGATGATGACACTGAAGCTTTCTTT.

The CDR3 region has the DNA TGCGCCAGCAGCTCTCTAGCGGGAGGGCCCAGGGAGACCCAGTACTTC. Translated: CASSSLAGGPRETQYF. The genes are TRBV5-1 and TRBJ2-5; 12 bases fit TRBD2. Trimming cost V 3 bases and J 5 bases; bases outside gene matches: 8. The CDR3 covers 16 residues. Germline CDR1 and CDR2: SGHRS and YFSETQ.

This clone was observed a single time. The CDR3 region is CASSEGSGQKGGGELFF. The CDR3 DNA reads TGTGCCAGCAGTGAAGGTTCAGGACAAAAGGGCGGCGGGGAGCTGTTTTTT. The gene calls are TRBV2 and TRBJ2-2, with D tentatively TRBD1 (5 bases). The germline CDR1 and CDR2 sequences are SNHLY and FYNNEI. Trimming stripped 1 base from V and 7 bases from J, with 19 bases between. The CDR3 length is 17 residues. Full variable domain (outside the CDR3, taken from reference TRBV2 and TRBJ2-2): EPEVTQTPSHQVTQMGQEVILRCVPISNHLYFYWYRQILGQKVEFLVSFYNNEISEKSEIFDDQFSVERPDGSNFTLKIRSTKLEDSAMYFCASSEGSGQKGGGELFFGEGSRLTVL.

The chain is built from TRBV25-1 and TRBJ2-5; 7 bases agree with TRBD1. The ends lost 8 bases at V and 2 bases at J; junction bases unmatched: 8. The CDR3 runs to 14 residues. Germline CDR1 reads MGHDK; CDR2 reads SYGVNS. The CDR3, as DNA: TGTGCCAGCCGGGACAGAGCAACTCAAGAGACCCAGTACTTC. Encoded protein: CASRDRATQETQYF.

The chain employs TRBV6-5 and TRBJ1-1, with 7 bases fitting TRBD1. Trimming at V came to 6 bases and at J to 1 base, leaving 5 bases not matched to a gene. The CDR3 loop spans 14 amino acids. Per germline, CDR1 MNHEY and CDR2 SVGAGI. CDR3 in amino acids: CASRTTGTNTEAFF. The CDR3 DNA reads TGTGCCAGCAGAACGACAGGGACGAACACTGAAGCTTTCTTT.

There are a few counts of this clone. The rearrangement links TRBV5-4 to TRBJ1-2, with TRBD1 as a possible D gene (5 bases). This CDR3 comprises 15 residues. Germline loops: CDR1 SGHNT, CDR2 YYREEE (reference sequence). Trimming removed 1 base from V and 5 bases from J, with 15 bases in between. As DNA, the CDR3 is TGTGCCAGCAGCTTGATGGCGGGGACGGGGTATGGCTACACCTTC. It yields the protein CASSLMAGTGYGYTF.

The chain uses TRBV7-6 and TRBJ2-2, with TRBD1 identical over 10 bases. The CDR3 has 18 residues. From germline, CDR1 is SGHVS and CDR2 FNYEAQ. The V gene end was trimmed by 1 base and the J gene end by 6 bases; junction bases not matched to a gene: 11. CDR3 sequence: CASSLESAGTGVAGELFF. The DNA for the CDR3 is TGTGCCAGCAGCTTAGAGTCCGCCGGGACAGGGGTCGCCGGGGAGCTGTTTTTT.

This chain joins TRBV28 and TRBJ2-1; 11 bases are shared with TRBD2. Trimming removed 5 bases from V and 9 bases from J; junction bases left unmatched: 6. The CDR3 is 14 amino acids. The germline V gene has CDR1 MDHEN and CDR2 SYDVKM. CDR3 residues: CASSLIGTSGEQFF. The CDR3, as DNA: TGTGCCAGCAGTCTGATCGGGACTAGCGGTGAGCAGTTCTTC.

The chain joins TRBV6-5 to TRBJ2-1; 7 nucleotides line up with TRBD1. Germline CDR1 is MNHEY and CDR2 is SVGAGI. J lost 13 bases, V lost 0 bases, and 9 bases had no gene match. The CDR3 covers 14 residues. CDR3 amino acids: CASSYSIHRGKQFF. CDR3 sequence (DNA): TGTGCCAGCAGTTACTCGATTCACAGGGGAAAACAGTTCTTC.

The rearrangement joins TRBV15 to TRBJ1-5; D remains ambiguous. In germline, CDR1 is LNHNV, CDR2 YYDKDF (reference sequence). V lost 11 bases to trimming and J lost 2 bases, with 13 bases between them. This CDR3 has 13 amino acids. The CDR3 loop is CAAGLDRNQPQHF. In nucleotides, the CDR3 is TGTGCCGCCGGTTTAGATCGCAATCAGCCCCAGCATTTT. The full variable domain, its missing parts supplied by reference TRBV15 and TRBJ1-5, is DAMVIQNPRYQVTQFGKPVTLSCSQTLNHNVMYWYQQKSSQAPKLLFHYYDKDFNNEADTPDNFQSRRPNTSFCFLDIRSPGLGDTAMYLCAAGLDRNQPQHFGDGTRLSIL.

The genes are TRBV28 and TRBJ2-7; possible D gene TRBD1, 5 bases. The ends were cut back, 5 bases at V and 6 bases at J, with 17 bases in the middle. The CDR3 is made up of 14 amino acids. Per the germline V gene, CDR1 is MDHEN and CDR2 is SYDVKM. CDR3 nucleotides: TGTGCCAGCAGTCAACTTCAGGGAAACTTCGAGCAGTACTTC. Translating gives CASSQLQGNFEQYF.

This chain links TRBV7-2 with TRBJ1-5, with TRBD1 matching 9 bases. CDR1 and CDR2 from the germline V gene are SGHTA and FQGNSA. The CDR3 length is 15 residues. V lost 5 bases, J lost 5 bases, and 7 bases stayed unmatched. The chain's CDR3 is CASSPGQGNHQPQHF. The CDR3, as DNA: TGTGCCAGCAGCCCGGGACAGGGCAACCATCAGCCCCAGCATTTT.